Listed below are T cell receptor beta chains from one sample, sequenced in a study of identical twins. TCRdb reprocessed the 5' RACE reads with MiXCR, giving one entry per CDR3 protein. In the table there are roughly 200,000 distinct CDR3 sequences, around 6.8% of which are singletons. A further study also used this sample, focusing on yellow fever vaccine responses in identical twins.

The sample taken for sequencing was memory (CD45RO+) T cells sorted from blood. The receptors originated from a woman aged 18-29 years in good health. Each CDR3 is given with its conserved first and last residue. The D gene is left open where the match is weak. Expanded clones get a size class; other rows say once, few or many, or leave the size out.

cdr3_aa j_call d_call clone_size v_call
CASSPFQGGQETQYF TRBJ2-5 . few TRBV3-1
CASGQGTEQYF TRBJ2-7 . . TRBV7-9
CSAPPGTGDSPLHF TRBJ1-6 TRBD1 few TRBV20-1
CASSQVEREMVYEQYF TRBJ2-7 TRBD2 many TRBV4-2
CASSFSTMDTQYF TRBJ2-3 . few TRBV12-3/TRBV12-4
CASSAKTGANTGELFF TRBJ2-2 TRBD1 many TRBV6-4
CATNRGGFEQYF TRBJ2-7 . many TRBV2
CASSLDPNSPLHF TRBJ1-6 . . TRBV7-2
CASSSSVTGELFF TRBJ2-2 . . TRBV5-1
CASSLIAGGEDTQYF TRBJ2-3 TRBD2 few TRBV7-3
CSVAGTGTYEQYF TRBJ2-7 TRBD1 many TRBV29-1
CASSRRGQGEGLSEKLFF TRBJ1-4 TRBD1 few TRBV4-3